This T cell receptor (beta chain) emerged from a study of T cells after yellow fever vaccination. A single record per CDR3 protein comes from TCRdb applying MiXCR to the 5' RACE reads. The sample contains 250,000 to 350,000 distinct CDR3 sequences, approximately 10% of which appear only once. The CDR3 contains 13 residues. Germline V gene sequence: CDR1 SEHNR, CDR2 FQNEAQ (reference sequence). Trimming shortened V by 4 bases and J by 3 bases, and 8 bases separated the two germline ends. The sample was CD4+ T cells sorted from PBMCs, taken 5 days after the yellow fever booster vaccination. The rearrangement uses TRBV7-9 and TRBJ2-3; D remains ambiguous. The clonotype comes from a man between 18 and 29 years old who received the YFV17D yellow fever vaccine. CDR3 in DNA: TGTGCCAGCAGCTCCCTAGGTACAGATACGCAGTATTTT. It yields the protein CASSSLGTDTQYF.